This T cell receptor beta chain was identified during a study of cytomegalovirus exposure and HLA in healthy donors. With regard to this clone: Its antigen remains unidentified.

Notes on the study in general: Later, an analysis showed that TCR beta chains associated with HLA were more clonally expanded than others that were equally common.

PCR primers comprised 60 Vbeta and 13 Jbeta primers. Sequenced by immunoSEQ multiplex PCR; TCRdb stores in-frame clones only, minus some. The data hold 84,000 or so clones, with around 77% observed a single time. V lost 5 bases to trimming and J lost 3 bases; unmatched junction nucleotides: 7. The CDR3 runs 14 residues. Germline CDR1 reads LNHDA; CDR2 reads SQIVND (reference sequence). This sequence was found in a boy aged 5-17 years in good health and CMV-seronegative. Material for sequencing was PBMCs. This rearrangement joins TRBV19 to TRBJ2-7; 7 positions match TRBD1. CDR3 in DNA: TGTGCCAGTAGTTGGGGGACAGTAGGCTACGAGCAGTACTTC. Its translation is CASSWGTVGYEQYF.